The 16 T cell receptor beta chains in this list originate from one sample, sequenced in a study of blood T cell repertoires in COVID-19. This table comes from immunoSEQ multiplex PCR, and its TCRdb copy is limited to in-frame clones, with some not included. The sample gives approximately 250,000 clones, 70% to 90% of which show up once; approximately 2% is in the top ten. The sample comprised PBMCs or T cells enriched from blood (not recorded which). The receptors shown here come from a woman in her sixties in a cohort exposed to, infected with or recovered from COVID-19 (not recorded which).

The chain is built from TRBV24-1 and TRBJ2-5, with 11 bases that match TRBD1. This CDR3 is 18 amino acids long. V lost 2 bases, J lost 3 bases, and 10 bases stayed unmatched. Germline loops: CDR1 KGHDR, CDR2 SFDVKD. CDR3 DNA sequence: TGTGCCACCAGTGATTCCGGTACCGGGACAGGGGGTAAAGAGACCCAGTACTTC. It is translated as CATSDSGTGTGGKETQYF.

V and J are TRBV29-1 and TRBJ2-7; 10 nucleotides agree with TRBD1. The V and J ends lost 7 bases and 0 bases, in that order; junction bases with no gene match: 3. CDR1 and CDR2 (germline): SQVTM, ANQGSEA. The CDR3 runs to 13 residues. The DNA of the CDR3 is TGCAGCGGGGGACAGGGGAGCTCCTACGAGCAGTACTTC. Amino acids: CSGGQGSSYEQYF.

The chain links TRBV30 to TRBJ2-1; 7 nucleotides line up with TRBD2. CDR1 GTSNPN and CDR2 SVGIG come from the germline V gene (reference sequence). The trim removed 2 bases at V and 7 bases at J, leaving 14 bases unmatched. This CDR3 is built from 16 residues. This chain's CDR3 is CAWSRSGGGPWNEQFF. CDR3 nucleotide sequence: TGTGCCTGGAGTAGATCGGGGGGAGGGCCATGGAATGAGCAGTTCTTC.

The chain uses TRBV6-5 and TRBJ1-1, with D tentatively TRBD1 (6 bases). The CDR3 covers 15 residues. CDR1 is MNHEY and CDR2 is SVGAGI in the germline V gene. V was shortened by 7 bases and J by 4 bases, with 19 bases between the two germline ends. The CDR3 DNA reads as TGTGCCAGCATGGGGCAGGGGAGGGTGAGCACTGAAGCTTTCTTT. This gives the protein CASMGQGRVSTEAFF.

The chain joins TRBV4-1 to TRBJ1-4, with 7 positions matching TRBD1. Losses at the gene ends were 3 bases for V and 3 bases for J; bases not matched to a gene: 7. The CDR3 runs to 16 residues. The V gene's germline CDR1 is MGHRA and CDR2 YSYEKL. The DNA for the CDR3 is TGCGCCAGCAGCCAGGCAAGACAGGGCGCTAATGAAAAACTGTTTTTT. Protein sequence: CASSQARQGANEKLFF.

This clone was seen only once. CDR3: CASSPRTSRYNEQFF. As DNA, the CDR3 is TGTGCCAGCTCACCCCGGACTAGCAGATACAATGAGCAGTTCTTC. The gene calls are TRBV18 and TRBJ2-1; TRBD2 agrees at 8 bases. V lost 3 bases and J lost 4; bases outside the gene matches: 5. Germline CDR1 is KGHSH and CDR2 is LQKENI. The CDR3 is made up of 15 amino acids. The full variable domain, its missing parts supplied by reference TRBV18 and TRBJ2-1, is NAGVMQNPRHLVRRRGQEARLRCSPMKGHSHVYWYRQLPEEGLKFMVYLQKENIIDESGMPKERFSAEFPKEGPSILRIQQVVRGDSAAYFCASSPRTSRYNEQFFGPGTRLTVL.

The rearrangement links TRBV27 to TRBJ2-5, with D possibly TRBD1 on 6 matching bases. Trimming left V 6 bases short and J 2 bases short, with 16 bases between. Looked up from germline, CDR1 is MNHEY and CDR2 is SMNVEV (reference sequence). This CDR3 contains 15 residues. The CDR3, as DNA: TGTGCCAGCAGAATGGAAGGACAGAAACAAGAGACCCAGTACTTC. This codes for CASRMEGQKQETQYF.

V and J are TRBV7-9 and TRBJ2-3; D gene unclear. The germline V gene encodes CDR1 SEHNR and CDR2 FQNEAQ (reference sequence). The CDR3 is 16 residues long. The ends were cut back, 5 bases at V and 1 base at J, with 16 bases in the middle. CDR3 loop: CASSPTSPLGTDTQYF. CDR3 sequence (DNA): TGTGCCAGCAGCCCCACCAGTCCCCTGGGCACAGATACGCAGTATTTT.

This sequence joins TRBV7-2 and TRBJ1-3; TRBD1 aligns across 7 bases. The V segment lost 8 bases and the J segment 0 bases; nucleotides outside the gene matches: 4. CDR1 is SGHTA, CDR2 FQGNSA, per germline. The CDR3 has 14 residues. The chain's CDR3 is CASAGQVSGNTIYF. The CDR3 nucleotides are TGTGCCAGCGCCGGACAGGTCTCTGGAAACACCATATATTTT.

The CDR3 sequence: CASSLAPRNYGYTF. The CDR3 DNA reads TGTGCCAGCAGTTTAGCACCGCGGAACTATGGCTACACCTTC. The chain uses TRBV28 and TRBJ1-2, with D unclear. The CDR3 totals 14 residues. CDR1 MDHEN and CDR2 SYDVKM come from the germline V gene. V was cut by 2 bases and J by 2 bases, with 9 bases left in between.

The CDR3 region is CASSTGTGFSEQYF. CDR3 sequence (DNA): TGTGCCAGCAGTACCGGGACAGGGTTTAGCGAGCAGTACTTC. The chain joins TRBV2 to TRBJ2-7; 9 bases fit TRBD1. V gave up 5 bases and J gave up 6 bases; unmatched junction bases: 8. The CDR3 loop spans 14 amino acids. Germline-derived CDR1 and CDR2 are SNHLY and FYNNEI.

A remark on this clone: A read error may account for a junction end that differs from germline. The chain links TRBV19 to TRBJ2-3; 10 nucleotides align to TRBD1. The CDR3 has 13 amino acids. Germline CDR1 LNHDA, CDR2 SQIVND (reference sequence). Here the CDR3 reads CASSIDGTGALHF. Here the CDR3 DNA reads TGTGCCAGTAGTATAGATGGGACAGGGGCTTTGCATTTT.

The chain links TRBV5-1 to TRBJ2-3; 9 bases are a match to TRBD1. Germline values: CDR1 SGHRS, CDR2 YFSETQ. This CDR3 region has 17 residues. The J segment lost 2 bases and the V segment lost 0 bases, leaving 7 bases of the junction unmatched. In DNA, the CDR3 is TGCGCCAGCAGCTTGGATGGGACAGGGAGTATCACAGATACGCAGTATTTT. Amino acids: CASSLDGTGSITDTQYF.

This clone is a singleton in its sample. The V gene is TRBV5-7, the J gene TRBJ2-7; TRBD1 matches 9 bases. TRBV5-7 qualifies as an ORF whose function is uncertain. The length of the CDR3 is 17 residues. Losses at the gene ends were 2 bases for V and 2 bases for J; bases not matched to a gene: 11. In nucleotides, the CDR3 is TGTGCCAGCAGCTTTGAGACGCGGGACAGGGATGCCTACGAGCAGTACTTC. It yields the protein CASSFETRDRDAYEQYF.

This chain uses TRBV6-2 or TRBV6-3 with TRBJ1-1; a possible D gene is TRBD1 (5 bases). The CDR3 consists of 15 residues. Trimming stripped 2 bases from V and 7 bases from J, with 17 bases between. From germline, CDR1 is MNHEY and CDR2 SVGEGT. The CDR3 DNA sequence: TGTGCCAGCAGTTACGAAGTGACAGTTACGGATGAAGCTTTCTTT. As protein: CASSYEVTVTDEAFF.

The V and J genes are TRBV27 and TRBJ1-1; 9 bases agree with TRBD1. V shed 6 bases and J 6 bases; nucleotides not matched to a gene: 5. The CDR3 totals 13 residues. Per the germline V gene, CDR1 is MNHEY and CDR2 is SMNVEV (reference sequence). CDR3 residues: CASRTQGASEAFF. The CDR3 nucleotides are TGTGCCAGCAGGACACAGGGGGCCTCTGAAGCTTTCTTT.